A selection of T cell receptor beta chains follows, all from one sample in a study of shared clonotypes between healthy human individuals. Using immunoSEQ multiplex PCR, the repertoire was profiled, and TCRdb retains in-frame clones only, with some absent. Seen here are 2 million to 2.5 million clones, about 94% observed once, and the top ten hold more than 0.1%. The material sequenced was naive CD4+ T cells sorted from blood. All receptors come from a man between 18 and 35 years old in good health. CDR3s include the opening cysteine and the closing phenylalanine or tryptophan. Each record gives: CDR3 DNA, CDR3 protein, D gene, V gene, J gene, CDR3 length, clone size. A D gene is named only where the DNA matches it firmly. Clone size is stated in some rows and not others, as once, few, many or a class when expanded.

TGTGCCAGCAGCTTAAGGCCCTCGAGGGTTAACACCGGGGAGCTGTTTTTT	CASSLRPSRVNTGELFF	NA	TRBV7-2	TRBJ2-2	17	NA
TGTGCCAGCACCGCCCGGGGCTCTGGGGCCAACGTCCTGACTTTC	CASTARGSGANVLTF	NA	TRBV2	TRBJ2-6	15	NA
TGCGCCAGCAGTAGGGACAGGACTTACAATGAGCAGTTCTTC	CASSRDRTYNEQFF	TRBD1	TRBV5-1	TRBJ2-1	14	NA
TGTGCCAGCAGTTCCCTAAGAACCCTCTATGGCTACACCTTC	CASSSLRTLYGYTF	NA	TRBV5-6	TRBJ1-2	14	NA
TGCGCCAGCAGTGAGGTTCCAGGTGGAAACACCATATATTTT	CASSEVPGGNTIYF	NA	TRBV10-2	TRBJ1-3	14	NA
TGTGCCAGCAGTGAACAGGACAGGGACAATTCACCCCTCCACTTT	CASSEQDRDNSPLHF	TRBD1	TRBV2	TRBJ1-6	15	NA
TGTGCCAGCAGCCTCGGACCTGGGAGGGCAACTAATGAAAAACTGTTTTTT	CASSLGPGRATNEKLFF	NA	TRBV5-6	TRBJ1-4	17	NA
TGTGCCAGCAGCGAACCGGGACAGGGGGGTCAGCCCCAGCATTTT	CASSEPGQGGQPQHF	NA	TRBV21-1	TRBJ1-5	15	NA
TGCGCCAGCAGCTTTTCGACCGGGGACGAGCAGTACTTC	CASSFSTGDEQYF	NA	TRBV5-1	TRBJ2-7	13	NA
TGCGCCAGCAGCCAAGATACGGGGGCCCAGGCGGACATTCAGTACTTC	CASSQDTGAQADIQYF	NA	TRBV4-3	TRBJ2-4	16	NA
TGCGCCAGCAGCCAAGTTCTTAATGAAAAACTGTTTTTT	CASSQVLNEKLFF	NA	TRBV4-1	TRBJ1-4	13	NA
TGCGCCAGCAGTGAGACAGGGAGCACAGATACGCAGTATTTT	CASSETGSTDTQYF	NA	TRBV10-1	TRBJ2-3	14	NA
TGTGCCAGCGTTCGAGGGGACACCAACTCCTACGAGCAGTACTTC	CASVRGDTNSYEQYF	NA	TRBV6-1	TRBJ2-7	15	NA
TGTGCCAGCAGCTTAGCGCTTGTAGGGCCCACAGATACGCAGTATTTT	CASSLALVGPTDTQYF	NA	TRBV7-2	TRBJ2-3	16	NA
TGTGCCTGGAGTGCGGGGGCCCGGGGCTACACCTTC	CAWSAGARGYTF	NA	TRBV30	TRBJ1-2	12	NA
TGTGCCAGTAGTGTCCAGGAGAACTCCTACGAGCAGTACTTC	CASSVQENSYEQYF	NA	TRBV19	TRBJ2-7	14	NA
TGTGCCAGTAGTATTCCAGCGGGAGCAGCCAAAAACATTCAGTACTTC	CASSIPAGAAKNIQYF	TRBD2	TRBV19	TRBJ2-4	16	once
TGCGCCGTGGCAGGACAGGGAGGTGAAAAACTGTTTTTT	CAVAGQGGEKLFF	TRBD1	TRBV4-1	TRBJ1-4	13	NA
TGTGCCAGCAGCTCAAGGACAGGGAACTTCGAGCCCCAGCATTTT	CASSSRTGNFEPQHF	TRBD1	TRBV11-2	TRBJ1-5	15	once
TGTGCCATCAGTGGCATGAATGAAAAACTGTTTTTT	CAISGMNEKLFF	NA	TRBV10-3	TRBJ1-4	12	NA
TGTGCCAGCAGCCTCCGGGACAGGCCCACAGATACGCAGTATTTT	CASSLRDRPTDTQYF	TRBD1	TRBV7-9	TRBJ2-3	15	NA
TGCGCCAGCAGCTTGAACCGTCACTACGAGCAGTACTTC	CASSLNRHYEQYF	NA	TRBV5-1	TRBJ2-7	13	NA
TGTGCTAGCAGCTCTTCGACGGCGAACACCGGGGAGCTGTTTTTT	CASSSSTANTGELFF	NA	TRBV7-7	TRBJ2-2	15	NA
TGCGCCAGCAGAGGCGACAGGTCGAACACTGAAGCTTTCTTT	CASRGDRSNTEAFF	NA	TRBV5-1	TRBJ1-1	14	NA